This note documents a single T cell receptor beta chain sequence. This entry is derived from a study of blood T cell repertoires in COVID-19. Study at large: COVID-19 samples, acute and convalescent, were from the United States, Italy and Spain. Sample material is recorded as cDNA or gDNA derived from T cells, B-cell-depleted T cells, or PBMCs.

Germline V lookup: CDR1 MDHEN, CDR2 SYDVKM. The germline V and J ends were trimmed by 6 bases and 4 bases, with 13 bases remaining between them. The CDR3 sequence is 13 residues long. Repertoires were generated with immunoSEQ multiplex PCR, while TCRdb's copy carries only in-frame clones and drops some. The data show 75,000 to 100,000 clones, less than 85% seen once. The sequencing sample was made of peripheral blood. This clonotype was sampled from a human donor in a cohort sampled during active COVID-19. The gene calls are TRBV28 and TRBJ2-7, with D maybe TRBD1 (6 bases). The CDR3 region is CASRQTGKYEQYF. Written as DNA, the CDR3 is TGTGCCAGCAGGCAGACAGGCAAATACGAGCAGTACTTC.